The 17 T cell receptor beta chains given below trace back to one sample, sequenced in a study of regulatory T cells in long-lasting Graves disease. With iRepertoire HTBI primers and Arm-PCR of CDR3 regions, TCR beta libraries were built. TCRdb called the multiplex PCR reads again in MiXCR, with one record for every CDR3 protein. The repertoire consists of 600,000 to 850,000 distinct CDR3 sequences, with roughly 30% occurring once and the leading ten covering around 40%. Specified time point: persistent/refractory GD, antithyroid drugs over 5 years with positive TRAb. TCR sequences were obtained from RNA taken from PBMCs. The specimen was peripheral blood mononuclear cells (PBMCs), collected when the disease was refractory, from a patient treated with antithyroid drugs. The receptors stem from a female donor with Graves disease.

The table lists this clonotype with a few counts. The rearrangement links TRBV7-2 to TRBJ2-5, with 8 bases lining up with TRBD1. Looked up from germline, CDR1 is SGHTA and CDR2 is FQGNSA. The CDR3 is 16 residues long. Trimming at V came to 4 bases and at J to 5 bases, leaving 12 bases not matched to a gene. CDR3 DNA sequence: TGTGCCAGCAGCTCTAGGACAGGGCGGCCGTCGGAGACCCAGTACTTC. Translated: CASSSRTGRPSETQYF.

This clonotype was recorded a few times. V is TRBV3-1 and J is TRBJ1-1; no definite D call. CDR1 is LGHDT, CDR2 YNNKEL, per germline (reference sequence). The V end lost 3 bases, the J end lost 5 bases, and 10 bases lay between the germline ends. The CDR3 is 13 residues long. CDR3 region: CASSHLGKTEAFF. The CDR3 DNA is TGTGCCAGCAGCCACCTGGGTAAGACTGAAGCTTTCTTT. Using reference TRBV3-1 and TRBJ1-1 for the parts outside the CDR3, the full variable domain is DTAVSQTPKYLVTQMGNDKSIKCEQNLGHDTMYWYKQDSKKFLKIMFSYNNKELIINETVPNRFSPKSPDKAHLNLHINSLELGDSAVYFCASSHLGKTEAFFGQGTRLTVV.

This chain uses TRBV12-3 or TRBV12-4 with TRBJ2-1; D might be TRBD1 or TRBD2, each matching 5 bases. V lost 4 bases and J lost 0, with 13 bases in between. CDR3 size: 16 residues. The CDR3 reads CASSSGRASSYNEQFF. The CDR3 bases are TGTGCCAGCAGTTCGGGACGGGCGAGCTCCTACAATGAGCAGTTCTTC.

The V call is TRBV7-2, the J call TRBJ1-2, with D unresolved. Germline V gene sequence: CDR1 SGHTA, CDR2 FQGNSA. The CDR3 runs to 14 residues. Deletions cut 0 bases from V and 6 bases from J, with 11 bases between. CDR3 residues: CASSLAVTGNGYTF. Here the CDR3 DNA reads TGTGCCAGCAGCTTAGCGGTGACGGGGAATGGCTACACCTTC. The full variable domain, rest sourced from reference TRBV7-2 and TRBJ1-2, is GAGVSQSPSNKVTEKGKDVELRCDPISGHTALYWYRQSLGQGLEFLIYFQGNSAPDKSGLPSDRFSAERTGGSVSTLTIQRTQQEDSAVYLCASSLAVTGNGYTFGSGTRLTVV.

This clonotype was detected only a few times. The V and J genes are TRBV15 and TRBJ1-5, with unresolved D. This CDR3 has 12 amino acids. With 0 bases removed from V and 5 bases from J, the gap between germline ends came to 2 bases. Germline-derived CDR1 and CDR2 are LNHNV and YYDKDF (reference sequence). CDR3 region: CATSRDHQPQHF. The CDR3 bases are TGTGCCACCAGCAGAGATCATCAGCCCCAGCATTTT.

This clonotype has just a few counts. V gene TRBV29-1 combines with J gene TRBJ2-7; 12 bases are shared with TRBD1. The V gene end was trimmed by 7 bases and the J gene end by 6 bases; junction bases not matched to a gene: 4. The CDR3 has 12 residues. Germline loops: CDR1 SQVTM, CDR2 ANQGSEA. The CDR3 region is CSGGQGAGEQYF. In DNA, the CDR3 is TGCAGCGGGGGACAGGGGGCTGGCGAGCAGTACTTC.

This rearrangement joins TRBV20-1 to TRBJ2-7; 7 bases map to TRBD1. Germline CDR1 is DFQATT and CDR2 is SNEGSKA (reference sequence). The CDR3 extends over 14 amino acids. V was clipped by 5 bases and J by 4 bases; unmatched bases: 11. The CDR3 nucleotides are TGCAGTGCTGGCCCGAGGGGGCGAACTTACGAGCAGTACTTC. Residues: CSAGPRGRTYEQYF.

V usage is TRBV12-3 or TRBV12-4 and J usage is TRBJ1-1, with 9 bases identical to TRBD1. The CDR3 loop spans 14 amino acids. J gave up 1 base and V 6 bases, and 3 bases lay outside the gene matches. DNA of the CDR3: TGTGCCAGCAGATGGGGACAGGGGAACACTGAAGCTTTCTTT. Translating gives CASRWGQGNTEAFF.

This sequence joins TRBV5-1 and TRBJ1-5; weak D call: TRBD1 (5 bases). Germline loops: CDR1 SGHRS, CDR2 YFSETQ. Trimming took 0 bases from V and 3 from J, leaving 13 bases between them. The CDR3 sequence is 16 residues long. CDR3 amino acids: CASSLAPGWNNQPQHF. In nucleotides, the CDR3 is TGCGCCAGCAGCTTGGCTCCAGGGTGGAACAATCAGCCCCAGCATTTT.

The gene calls are TRBV29-1 and TRBJ2-1; no definite D call. The V and J ends lost 7 bases and 7 bases respectively, with 14 bases between them. The CDR3 is made up of 12 amino acids. CDR1 SQVTM and CDR2 ANQGSEA come from the germline V gene. In DNA, the CDR3 is TGCAGCGCCTACCTGCTGTCGAATGAGCAGTTCTTC. It translates to CSAYLLSNEQFF.

This clonotype was detected once. The chain uses TRBV19 and TRBJ1-1; TRBD1 is a possible D gene (5 bases). V lost 3 bases to trimming and J lost 1 base, with 12 bases between them. The CDR3 loop spans 15 amino acids. The germline V gene encodes CDR1 LNHDA and CDR2 SQIVND (reference sequence). The DNA of the CDR3 is TGTGCCAGTAGTATGTCAGGGATTGAGAACACTGAAGCTTTCTTT. Amino acid sequence: CASSMSGIENTEAFF.

This clonotype was counted a few times. The chain links TRBV7-8 to TRBJ1-6, with D hard to call. This CDR3 has 15 amino acids. The germline gives CDR1 SGHVS, CDR2 FQNEAQ. The V gene lost 4 bases and the J gene lost 5 bases, with 12 bases spanning the gap. The CDR3 loop reads CASSSTQSNNSPLHF. CDR3 nucleotide sequence: TGTGCCAGCAGCTCCACACAAAGCAATAATTCACCCCTCCACTTT. Using reference TRBV7-8 and TRBJ1-6 for the parts outside the CDR3, the full variable domain is GAGVSQSPRYKVAKRGQDVALRCDPISGHVSLFWYQQALGQGPEFLTYFQNEAQLDKSGLPSDRFFAERPEGSVSTLKIQRTQQEDSAVYLCASSSTQSNNSPLHFGNGTRLTVT.

This clonotype showed up just a few times. The chain links TRBV20-1 to TRBJ2-2, with D perhaps matching TRBD2 (5 bases). With 3 bases removed from V and 4 bases from J, the gap between germline ends came to 12 bases. The CDR3 has 14 amino acids. Germline V CDR1 and CDR2: DFQATT, SNEGSKA (reference sequence). The CDR3 reads CSASWESGTGELFF. CDR3 nucleotides: TGCAGTGCTAGTTGGGAGTCGGGCACCGGGGAGCTGTTTTTT.

This clonotype was seen once. This rearrangement joins TRBV7-9 to TRBJ1-4; weak D call: TRBD1 (5 bases). This CDR3 spans 15 amino acids. Germline V CDR1 and CDR2: SEHNR, FQNEAQ (reference sequence). Trimming removed 2 bases at V and 10 bases at J, with 17 bases between. CDR3 sequence reads: CASSLLGVPIGKLFF. CDR3 nucleotide sequence: TGTGCCAGCAGCTTACTAGGGGTCCCTATTGGAAAACTGTTTTTT.

V gene TRBV6-1 combines with J gene TRBJ2-2; D remains unclear. CDR3 length: 15 amino acids. From germline, CDR1 is MNHNS and CDR2 SASEGT. V was shortened by 5 bases and J by 1 base, with 11 bases between the two germline ends. CDR3: CASSKGSGNTGELFF. CDR3 nucleotides: TGTGCCAGCAGTAAGGGCAGTGGGAACACCGGGGAGCTGTTTTTT.

The chain has TRBV5-4 and TRBJ1-1; unclear D gene. The CDR3 extends over 13 amino acids. CDR1 SGHNT and CDR2 YYREEE come from the germline V gene (reference sequence). The V end was cut by 4 bases, the J end by 5 bases, with 12 bases between. CDR3 sequence (DNA): TGTGCCAGCAGCGGCTCGACAAGGACTGAAGCTTTCTTT. Encoded protein: CASSGSTRTEAFF. The full variable domain, with the rest looked up from reference TRBV5-4 and TRBJ1-1, is ETGVTQSPTHLIKTRGQQVTLRCSSQSGHNTVSWYQQALGQGPQFIFQYYREEENGRGNFPPRFSGLQFPNYSSELNVNALELDDSALYLCASSGSTRTEAFFGQGTRLTVV.

The gene calls are TRBV5-1 and TRBJ1-1; TRBD1 agrees at 9 bases. The CDR3 runs to 15 residues. V dropped 0 bases and J dropped 6; count of bases not matched to a gene: 6. Per the germline V gene, CDR1 is SGHRS and CDR2 is YFSETQ. CDR3 residues: CASSLEQGAGAEAFF. The CDR3 DNA reads TGCGCCAGCAGCTTGGAACAGGGGGCGGGAGCTGAAGCTTTCTTT.